The 7 T cell receptor beta chains presented below share a single source sample, sequenced in a study of T-cell memory formation after mild COVID-19. TCRdb itself ran the 5' RACE reads through MiXCR, one entry per CDR3 protein. The table has 450,000 or so distinct CDR3 sequences, roughly 25% seen once. Sequenced: PBMCs or a T cell subset sorted from them (not recorded which). These receptors were taken from an adult woman who had mild COVID-19 (a few samples of this study predate the infection). Cell type and time point are not known.

This chain links TRBV7-9 with TRBJ2-1; D call uncertain. Trimming pared 5 bases from V and 6 bases from J, leaving 17 bases between. CDR3 size: 15 residues. CDR1 and CDR2 (germline): SEHNR, FQNEAQ (reference sequence). The DNA for the CDR3 is TGTGCCAGCAGCCTCGGGCCTACCCCGCGCAATGAGCAGTTCTTC. Its protein is CASSLGPTPRNEQFF.

The chain carries TRBV24-1 and TRBJ2-1; 9 bases fit TRBD2. With 3 bases clipped from V and 6 bases from J, the junction kept 11 bases outside the gene matches. The CDR3 totals 17 residues. Germline loops: CDR1 KGHDR, CDR2 SFDVKD. The CDR3 sequence: CATSDTPGAGGLNEQFF. CDR3 DNA: TGTGCCACCAGTGATACCCCGGGGGCGGGAGGGCTCAATGAGCAGTTCTTC.

This clonotype was recorded a few times. The chain carries TRBV29-1 and TRBJ1-5, with 7 bases that match TRBD1. Germline V gene lookup returns CDR1 SQVTM and CDR2 ANQGSEA. The V gene end was trimmed by 5 bases and the J gene end by 3 bases; junction bases not matched to a gene: 4. The CDR3 contains 13 residues. CDR3 loop: CSVRTGPNQPQHF. CDR3 in DNA: TGCAGCGTTCGGACAGGCCCCAATCAGCCCCAGCATTTT.

This clonotype was detected only a few times. The chain couples TRBV5-1 to TRBJ2-7, with TRBD1 matching over 11 bases. The CDR3 totals 14 residues. The V segment lost 7 bases and the J segment 3 bases; nucleotides outside the gene matches: 6. Germline V gives CDR1 SGHRS, CDR2 YFSETQ. In DNA form, the CDR3 reads TGCGCCAGCCGCGTGGGACAGGGGGTCTACGAGCAGTACTTC. This translates into CASRVGQGVYEQYF.

There are a few counts of this clonotype. The CDR3 coding sequence is TGCGCCAGCACGGGGGACTTCCAAGAGACCCAGTACTTC. Translated: CASTGDFQETQYF. The rearrangement links TRBV10-2 to TRBJ2-5; D is possibly TRBD2 (6 bases). Per germline, CDR1 WSHSY and CDR2 SAAADI. This CDR3 region has 13 residues. The V end lost 7 bases, the J end lost 1 base, and 10 bases lay between the germline ends.

The chain uses TRBV7-8 and TRBJ1-1, with D possibly matching TRBD1 (5 bases). The CDR3 loop spans 15 amino acids. V lost 5 bases and J lost 0, with 13 bases in between. The V gene's germline CDR1 is SGHVS and CDR2 FQNEAQ. CDR3 coding DNA: TGTGCCAGCAGCGTCACTAGGGGCATGAACACTGAAGCTTTCTTT. It translates to CASSVTRGMNTEAFF.

This clonotype has more than one count but fewer than ten. The V gene is TRBV27, the J gene TRBJ2-7; TRBD1 agrees at 7 bases. Looked up from germline, CDR1 is MNHEY and CDR2 is SMNVEV (reference sequence). Unmatched junction bases numbered 18, after V lost 5 bases and J lost 5 bases. This CDR3 contains 17 residues. The CDR3 loop is CASSPNLGQVGRDEQYF. The CDR3 coding sequence is TGTGCCAGCAGTCCGAACCTCGGACAGGTCGGCAGGGACGAGCAGTACTTC.